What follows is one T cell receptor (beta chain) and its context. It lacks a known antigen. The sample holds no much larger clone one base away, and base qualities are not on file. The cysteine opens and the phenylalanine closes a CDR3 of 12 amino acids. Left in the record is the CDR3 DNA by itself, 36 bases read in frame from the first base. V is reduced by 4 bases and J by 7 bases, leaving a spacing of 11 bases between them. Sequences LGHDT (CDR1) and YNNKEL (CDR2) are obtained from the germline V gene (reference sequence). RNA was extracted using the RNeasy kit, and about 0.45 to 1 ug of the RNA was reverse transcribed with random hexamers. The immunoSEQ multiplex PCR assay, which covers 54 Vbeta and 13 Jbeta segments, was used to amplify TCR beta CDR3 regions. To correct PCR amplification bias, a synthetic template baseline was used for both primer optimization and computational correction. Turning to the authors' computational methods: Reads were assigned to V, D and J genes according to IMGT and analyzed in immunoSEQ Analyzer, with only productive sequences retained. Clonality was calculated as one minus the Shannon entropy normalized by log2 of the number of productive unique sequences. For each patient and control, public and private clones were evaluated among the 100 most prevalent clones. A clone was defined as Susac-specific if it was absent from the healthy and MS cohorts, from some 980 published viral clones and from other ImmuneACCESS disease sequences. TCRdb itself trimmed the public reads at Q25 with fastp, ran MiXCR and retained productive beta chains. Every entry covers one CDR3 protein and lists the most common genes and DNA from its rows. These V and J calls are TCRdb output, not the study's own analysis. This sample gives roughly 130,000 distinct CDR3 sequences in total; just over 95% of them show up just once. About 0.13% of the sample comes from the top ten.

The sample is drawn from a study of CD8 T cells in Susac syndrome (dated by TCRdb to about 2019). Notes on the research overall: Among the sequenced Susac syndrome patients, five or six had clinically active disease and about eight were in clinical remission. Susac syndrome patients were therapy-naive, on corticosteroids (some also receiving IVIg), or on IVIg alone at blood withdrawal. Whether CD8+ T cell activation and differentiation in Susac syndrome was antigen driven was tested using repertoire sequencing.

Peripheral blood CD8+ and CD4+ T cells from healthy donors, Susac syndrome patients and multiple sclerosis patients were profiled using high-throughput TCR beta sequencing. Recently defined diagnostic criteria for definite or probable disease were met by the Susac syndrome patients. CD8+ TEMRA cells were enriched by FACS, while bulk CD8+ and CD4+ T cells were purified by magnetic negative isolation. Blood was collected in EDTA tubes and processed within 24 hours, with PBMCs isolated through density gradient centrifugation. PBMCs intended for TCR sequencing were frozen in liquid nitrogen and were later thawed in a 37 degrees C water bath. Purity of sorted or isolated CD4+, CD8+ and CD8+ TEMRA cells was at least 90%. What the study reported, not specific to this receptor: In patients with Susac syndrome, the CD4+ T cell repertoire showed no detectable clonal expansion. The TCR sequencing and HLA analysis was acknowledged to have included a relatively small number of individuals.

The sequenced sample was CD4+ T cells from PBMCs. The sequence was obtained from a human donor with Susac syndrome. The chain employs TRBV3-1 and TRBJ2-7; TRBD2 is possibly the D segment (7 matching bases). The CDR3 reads CASSPQGGEQYF. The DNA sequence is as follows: TGTGCCAGCAGCCCACAGGGAGGGGAGCAGTACTTC.